Listed here is a single TCR beta chain. The data derive from a study of T cells expressing NK-cell markers. Study details: Seven of the eight sequenced donors were HCMV-seropositive; one was seronegative.

TCRdb processed the 5' RACE reads again and assigns one entry to each CDR3 protein, with no DNA. The clone table shows about 440,000 distinct CDR3 sequences, with the ten largest holding roughly 7.2%. Germline V gene lookup returns CDR1 KGHSH and CDR2 LQKENI. The CDR3 loop spans 15 amino acids. Source material: blood T cells: a sorted CD56 or NKG2C T cell subset, CD4+ or CD8+ T cells, or bulk PBMC T cells (not recorded which). The rearrangement uses TRBV18 and TRBJ1-1; TCRdb picks TRBD1, but there is no DNA to check that call. This clonotype was obtained from a woman between 18 and 70 years old in good health. CDR3 loop: CASSPAGIMNTEAFF. Filled out from reference TRBV18 and TRBJ1-1, the complete variable domain reads NAGVMQNPRHLVRRRGQEARLRCSPMKGHSHVYWYRQLPEEGLKFMVYLQKENIIDESGMPKERFSAEFPKEGPSILRIQQVVRGDSAAYFCASSPAGIMNTEAFFGQGTRLTVV.